This entry lists 20 T cell receptor beta chains sequenced from one sample in a study of shared clonotypes between healthy human individuals. Only in-frame clones appear in the TCRdb table, and some are missing; sequencing was by immunoSEQ multiplex PCR. The sample has approximately 1.4 million clones, approximately 98% seen once. The sample taken for sequencing was naive CD4+ T cells sorted from blood. Regarding subset: CD45RA+ positively selected. These receptor sequences come from a young man in good health.

This CDR3 reads CASSQVAATNEKLFF. DNA of the CDR3: TGTGCCAGCAGCCAAGTAGCTGCAACTAATGAAAAACTGTTTTTT. The V call is TRBV14, the J call TRBJ1-4; D is unresolved. The germline V gene encodes CDR1 SGHDN and CDR2 FVKESK. Trimming cost V 1 base and J 0 bases, with 6 bases left between them. The CDR3 extends over 15 amino acids.

V usage is TRBV5-8 and J usage is TRBJ2-7, with 10 bases fitting TRBD1. The J segment lost 3 bases and the V segment lost 4 bases, leaving 4 bases of the junction unmatched. Germline V gene sequence: CDR1 SGHTS, CDR2 YDEGEE. The CDR3 is made up of 14 amino acids. CDR3 bases: TGTGCCAGCAGCGCGAGGACAGGGGGCTACGAGCAGTACTTC. It translates to CASSARTGGYEQYF.

This clone was counted a single time. V gene TRBV9 combines with J gene TRBJ2-2; weak D call: TRBD1 (5 bases). Germline V gene lookup returns CDR1 SGDLS and CDR2 YYNGEE. CDR3 length: 16 amino acids. Trimming cost V 3 bases and J 0 bases, with 12 bases left between them. The CDR3 DNA reads as TGTGCCAGCAGCGGCCGGACAAGACCGAACACCGGGGAGCTGTTTTTT. Translation: CASSGRTRPNTGELFF.

This clone was detected only once. The chain employs TRBV7-2 and TRBJ2-6, with TRBD2 matching over 7 bases. The CDR3 has 16 residues. Germline assignment: CDR1 SGHTA and CDR2 FQGNSA. V shed 9 bases and J 0 bases; nucleotides not matched to a gene: 8. CDR3 residues: CARATSVSSGANVLTF. DNA for the CDR3: TGTGCCAGGGCCACTAGCGTTTCCTCTGGGGCCAACGTCCTGACTTTC. The full variable domain, with the rest looked up from reference TRBV7-2 and TRBJ2-6, is GAGVSQSPSNKVTEKGKDVELRCDPISGHTALYWYRQSLGQGLEFLIYFQGNSAPDKSGLPSDRFSAERTGGSVSTLTIQRTQQEDSAVYLCARATSVSSGANVLTFGAGSRLTVL.

The V and J genes are TRBV5-1 and TRBJ2-7; TRBD2 might be the D (6 bases). The CDR3 totals 15 residues. V was trimmed by 4 bases and J by 0 bases, leaving 14 bases between them. CDR1 and CDR2 from the germline V gene are SGHRS and YFSETQ. The CDR3 reads CASSVLAGSSYEQYF. CDR3 sequence (DNA): TGCGCCAGCAGCGTACTAGCCGGCAGCTCCTACGAGCAGTACTTC. The full variable domain, with the rest looked up from reference TRBV5-1 and TRBJ2-7, is KAGVTQTPRYLIKTRGQQVTLSCSPISGHRSVSWYQQTPGQGLQFLFEYFSETQRNKGNFPGRFSGRQFSNSRSEMNVSTLELGDSALYLCASSVLAGSSYEQYFGPGTRLTVT.

This sequence joins TRBV15 and TRBJ2-5; D unclear. This CDR3 spans 15 amino acids. Germline V gene data show CDR1 as LNHNV and CDR2 as YYDKDF (reference sequence). V was cut by 3 bases and J by 3 bases, with 14 bases left in between. The CDR3 loop reads CATSSDAVGKETQYF. The DNA for the CDR3 is TGTGCCACCAGCAGCGATGCCGTAGGGAAAGAGACCCAGTACTTC.

The rearrangement links TRBV7-9 to TRBJ1-5, with D uncertain. Trimming stripped 2 bases from V and 5 bases from J, with 16 bases between. This CDR3 has 16 amino acids. The germline CDR1 and CDR2 sequences are SEHNR and FQNEAQ (reference sequence). CDR3 DNA: TGTGCCAGCAGCTTAATAGGTGGTGTACGGGATCAGCCCCAGCATTTT. Protein: CASSLIGGVRDQPQHF.

V is TRBV7-9 and J is TRBJ2-1; TRBD1 matches 7 bases. Looked up from germline, CDR1 is SEHNR and CDR2 is FQNEAQ (reference sequence). This CDR3 comprises 15 residues. V lost 5 bases and J lost 3; bases outside the gene matches: 7. For the CDR3, the DNA is TGTGCCAGCAGCGGGGACAGTGGGCTCTACAATGAGCAGTTCTTC. Amino acid sequence: CASSGDSGLYNEQFF.

The V and J genes are TRBV6-5 and TRBJ1-1; D is possibly TRBD1 (5 bases). This CDR3 has 13 amino acids. Germline CDR1 reads MNHEY; CDR2 reads SVGAGI. V dropped 7 bases and J dropped 5 bases, with 14 bases sitting between them. The CDR3 DNA sequence: TGTGCCAGCAAGGGGCCGCCTGTGACTGAAGCTTTCTTT. Amino acid sequence: CASKGPPVTEAFF.

V usage is TRBV6-5 and J usage is TRBJ2-7; D gene ambiguous. The CDR3 has 15 residues. V shed 0 bases and J shed 2 bases, with 11 bases lying between them. Germline values: CDR1 MNHEY, CDR2 SVGAGI. The CDR3 DNA follows: TGTGCCAGCAGTTACTCGAGCCCAGAAGCCTACGAGCAGTACTTC. Translating gives CASSYSSPEAYEQYF.

The CDR3, as DNA: TGCAGCGTTGGGGATTACAGGACTAGCACAGATACGCAGTATTTT. It yields the protein CSVGDYRTSTDTQYF. The chain carries TRBV29-1 and TRBJ2-3; either TRBD1 or TRBD2 may fit D (5 bases each). Germline V gene data show CDR1 as SQVTM and CDR2 as ANQGSEA. The CDR3 runs 15 residues. V was shortened by 4 bases and J by 0 bases, with 14 bases between the two germline ends.

The chain is built from TRBV11-2 and TRBJ1-2; the D is unclear. The germline gives CDR1 SGHAT, CDR2 FQNNGV. The CDR3 loop spans 13 amino acids. V lost 2 bases, J lost 4 bases, and 8 bases lay in between. CDR3 protein: CASSLKGGYGYTF. The CDR3 DNA sequence: TGTGCCAGCAGCTTAAAGGGCGGCTATGGCTACACCTTC.

The chain joins TRBV6-5 to TRBJ2-2; D not certain. CDR1 and CDR2 from the germline V gene are MNHEY and SVGAGI. The ends were cut back, 4 bases at V and 4 bases at J, with 10 bases in the middle. This CDR3 contains 14 residues. The CDR3 DNA follows: TGTGCCAGCAGTTTCCTAGAGAGCACCGGGGAGCTGTTTTTT. Translation gives CASSFLESTGELFF.

The chain recombines TRBV7-8 with TRBJ2-7; TRBD2 aligns across 9 bases. Germline CDR1 SGHVS, CDR2 FQNEAQ. Trimming removed 5 bases from V and 5 bases from J; junction bases left unmatched: 7. This CDR3 has 14 amino acids. The CDR3 sequence is CASSAIAGANEQYF. The CDR3 nucleotides are TGTGCCAGCAGCGCTATAGCGGGAGCAAACGAGCAGTACTTC.

The genes are TRBV10-1 and TRBJ1-3; tentative D call: TRBD1 (6 bases). The CDR3 has 15 amino acids. Germline V lookup: CDR1 WNHNN, CDR2 SYGVQD (reference sequence). The V and J ends lost 6 bases and 2 bases respectively, with 14 bases between them. CDR3 in amino acids: CASSPQRGTGNTIYF. The CDR3 DNA sequence: TGCGCCAGCAGCCCTCAGAGGGGGACTGGAAACACCATATATTTT.

The chain is built from TRBV9 and TRBJ2-1; D may be TRBD1 (5 bases). Looked up from germline, CDR1 is SGDLS and CDR2 is YYNGEE. V lost 5 bases to trimming and J lost 8 bases, with 23 bases between them. The CDR3 contains 16 residues. DNA for the CDR3: TGTGCCAGCAGTACTGGGGCAATCCGGCTGGGTTATGAGCAGTTCTTC. Translated, it gives CASSTGAIRLGYEQFF. Filled out from reference TRBV9 and TRBJ2-1, the complete variable domain reads DSGVTQTPKHLITATGQRVTLRCSPRSGDLSVYWYQQSLDQGLQFLIQYYNGEERAKGNILERFSAQQFPDLHSELNLSSLELGDSALYFCASSTGAIRLGYEQFFGPGTRLTVL.

As regards this clone: Different DNA sequences within this sample yield the same CDR3. V and J are TRBV19 and TRBJ2-3, with no clear D. Germline V gene lookup returns CDR1 LNHDA and CDR2 SQIVND (reference sequence). V lost 3 bases, J lost 0 bases, and 10 bases lay in between. The CDR3 is made up of 15 amino acids. The CDR3 nucleotides are TGTGCCAGTAGTATCGGTGGGTCTAGCACAGATACGCAGTATTTT. Encoded protein: CASSIGGSSTDTQYF.

J is TRBJ1-2 and V is TRBV18; D possibly corresponds to TRBD1 (5 bases). The germline V gene has CDR1 KGHSH and CDR2 LQKENI. The CDR3 consists of 14 residues. Trimming took 2 bases from V and 6 from J, leaving 13 bases between them. In DNA form, the CDR3 reads TGTGCCAGCTCACCAGCAGGGATGTCAGATGGCTACACCTTC. This sequence encodes CASSPAGMSDGYTF. Together with reference TRBV18 and TRBJ1-2, the CDR3 gives the full variable domain: NAGVMQNPRHLVRRRGQEARLRCSPMKGHSHVYWYRQLPEEGLKFMVYLQKENIIDESGMPKERFSAEFPKEGPSILRIQQVVRGDSAAYFCASSPAGMSDGYTFGSGTRLTVV.

The gene calls are TRBV6-5 and TRBJ2-3, with D perhaps TRBD1 or TRBD2 (5 bases each). The CDR3 is made up of 14 amino acids. V was trimmed by 8 bases and J by 0 bases, leaving 12 bases between them. Germline V CDR1 and CDR2: MNHEY, SVGAGI. The CDR3 nucleotides read TGTGCCAGCGGGGACGGGTATAGCACAGATACGCAGTATTTT. Translated: CASGDGYSTDTQYF.

The rearrangement joins TRBV2 to TRBJ2-3; 14 nucleotides match TRBD2. CDR1 is SNHLY, CDR2 FYNNEI, per germline. The junction had 12 bases not matched to a gene; V was cut back by 3 bases and J by 7 bases. There are 18 residues in the CDR3. The CDR3 DNA sequence: TGTGCCAGCAGTGAGGGACTAGCGGGAGACGCTTCCCGATATACGCAGTATTTT. This codes for CASSEGLAGDASRYTQYF.